This T cell receptor (beta chain) was identified in a study of CD8 T cells in Susac syndrome (dated by TCRdb to about 2019). For the wider study: The study used repertoire sequencing to test whether antigen drove CD8+ T cell activation and differentiation in Susac syndrome. The clonality of the CD8+ T cell repertoire was compared across 11 to 12 healthy donors, about 14 Susac syndrome patients and around 16 multiple sclerosis patients. Here is what the overall study found, with its caveats: The TCR sequencing and HLA analysis was acknowledged to have included a relatively small number of individuals.

Peripheral blood CD8+ and CD4+ T cells from healthy donors, Susac syndrome patients and multiple sclerosis patients were profiled by high-throughput TCR beta sequencing. The multiple sclerosis controls were treatment-naive patients who had stable or active relapsing-remitting disease and met the revised McDonald criteria. Bulk CD8+ and CD4+ T cells were purified by magnetic negative isolation, whereas CD8+ TEMRA cells were enriched by FACS. Blood was drawn into EDTA tubes, processed within 24 hours, and PBMCs were isolated by density gradient centrifugation. PBMCs intended for TCR sequencing were frozen in liquid nitrogen and were later thawed in a 37 degrees C water bath. The sorted or isolated CD4+, CD8+ and CD8+ TEMRA cells had a purity of 90% or higher. Remarks on this clonotype: Which antigen it targets is not known. Base qualities were left out, and no much larger clone turns up one base away.

RNA was extracted with the RNeasy kit and 0.5 to 1 ug was reverse transcribed using random hexamers. TCR beta CDR3 regions were amplified with the immunoSEQ multiplex PCR assay covering 54 Vbeta and 13 Jbeta segments. PCR amplification bias was corrected using a synthetic template baseline for primer optimization and computational correction. From the authors' description of their analysis: Reads were annotated to V, D and J genes per IMGT and analyzed with immunoSEQ Analyzer, keeping only productive sequences. To calculate clonality, Shannon entropy was normalized by log2 of the number of productive unique sequences and then subtracted from one. For each patient and control, public and private clones were evaluated within the 100 most prevalent clones. Clones were defined as Susac-specific when absent from the healthy and MS cohorts, from over 950 published viral clones and from other ImmuneACCESS disease sequences. Using fastp trimming at Q25 and MiXCR clonotype assembly, TCRdb reanalyzed the public sequencing data and kept in-frame beta chains. Rows with one shared CDR3 protein collapse into an entry with the most common genes and DNA. The V and J calls come from TCRdb's annotation, not from the publication. The sample records more than 200,000 distinct CDR3 sequences, 92% of which are singletons. The ten largest make up less than 0.15% of the sample.

This clonotype was obtained from a human donor with multiple sclerosis. The sequencing input was CD8+ T cells from PBMCs.

The DNA is TGTGCCAGCAGTTTATGGCGAGTACAGGGTTCCCACGAGCAGTACTTC. Its translation reads: CASSLWRVQGSHEQYF. The rearranged segments are TRBV28 and TRBJ2-7, and the D gene may be TRBD1, 6 bases matching. The V end loses 0 bases and the J end loses 5 bases, and a stretch of 17 bases separates them. There are 16 amino acids in the CDR3, from cysteine to phenylalanine inclusive. Solely the CDR3 DNA is kept, with 48 bases framed from the first base. From a lookup of the germline V gene, CDR1 and CDR2 are MDHEN and SYDVKM. Where the CDR3 stops, the reference TRBV28 and TRBJ2-7 genes take over; the full variable domain is DVKVTQSSRYLVKRTGEKVFLECVQDMDHENMFWYRQDPGLGLRLIYFSYDVKMKEKGDIPEGYSVSREKKERFSLILESASTNQTSMYLCASSLWRVQGSHEQYFGPGTRLTVT.